Described below is a single TCR beta chain sequence and its context. Its antigen is undetermined. Profiled with immunoSEQ multiplex PCR; TCRdb holds only in-frame clones, not every one. The sample holds approximately 38,000 clones, 82% seen once. The record originates from a study of OX40 agonist ivuxolimab in advanced cancers. About the study: Every 2 weeks, patients got intravenous ivuxolimab at one of six dose levels (0.01-10 mg/kg).

The CDR3 is made up of 17 amino acids. Trimming took 3 bases from V and 5 from J, leaving 20 bases between them. The germline V gene has CDR1 KGHSH and CDR2 LQKENI. Regarding the study as a whole: There was clonal expansion of CD4+ and CD8+ blood T cells by week 6 at 0.1 to 3.0 mg/kg.

Baseline, cycle 4 day 1, and cycle 7 day 1 were the blood sampling points. This chain connects TRBV18 to TRBJ1-5, with a possible D match to TRBD1 (5 bases). The source of this sequence is an adult with an advanced solid tumor such as melanoma, head and neck, liver or kidney cancer. Sequencing was performed on CD4+ or CD8+ T cells sorted from blood, taken in a trial of the OX40 agonist ivuxolimab. The CDR3 bases are TGTGCCAGCTCACCTCCGGGGAACGCGGGGGAACATCAGCCCCAGCATTTT. Protein sequence: CASSPPGNAGEHQPQHF.